This TCR beta chain came from a study of beta chain features in type 1 diabetes. A few counts support this clone. Its antigen is undetermined. The CDR3 runs to 15 residues. V shed 2 bases and J 4 bases; nucleotides not matched to a gene: 6. Germline CDR1 MRHNA, CDR2 SNTAGT. Overall study findings and caveats: Type 1 diabetes patients had TCRB CDR3s that were shorter (moderately but significantly so) in all four CD4+ subsets.

The entirety of the isolated RNA underwent reverse transcription, so expressed TCRB transcripts were sequenced. Clones were read by immunoSEQ multiplex PCR, and TCRdb kept only the in-frame ones, dropping some. The data hold 350,000 to 450,000 clones, with approximately 13% observed a single time. The origin of this receptor is a man younger than 45 in good health. This chain connects TRBV6-4 to TRBJ2-3; 7 positions match TRBD1. Sequences were obtained from naive CD4+ T cells from blood. CDR3 nucleotide sequence: TGTGCCAGCAGTGACGGGACAGTCCGTCCAGATACGCAGTATTTT. Encoded protein: CASSDGTVRPDTQYF.